One sample yielded the 22 T cell receptor beta chains listed below, sequenced in a study of blood T cell repertoires in COVID-19. TCRdb keeps only in-frame clones here, not all; method: immunoSEQ multiplex PCR. The table includes 90,000 to 120,000 clones, about nine tenths detected once. Sequenced: peripheral blood. These receptor sequences come from a man between 50 and 59 years old with acute or convalescent COVID-19.

A single count supports this clone. V usage is TRBV12-5 and J usage is TRBJ2-3, with D maybe TRBD2 (5 bases). V lost 5 bases, J lost 0 bases, and 15 bases lay in between. There are 16 residues in the CDR3. Germline V gives CDR1 LGHNT, CDR2 FRNRAP. The CDR3 nucleotides read TGTGCTAGTGGTCCATACCACGGGATGAGCACAGATACGCAGTATTTT. It codes for CASGPYHGMSTDTQYF.

This chain links TRBV19 with TRBJ1-1; D gene unclear. This CDR3 has 13 amino acids. Trimming stripped 4 bases from V and 3 bases from J, with 9 bases between. Germline V lookup: CDR1 LNHDA, CDR2 SQIVND (reference sequence). The CDR3 is CASSKSGYTEAFF. CDR3 sequence (DNA): TGTGCCAGTAGTAAAAGCGGATACACTGAAGCTTTCTTT.

The V and J genes are TRBV19 and TRBJ1-1, with D possibly being TRBD1 (6 bases). The V end was cut by 5 bases, the J end by 5 bases, with 15 bases between. The CDR3 is made up of 14 amino acids. Germline CDR1 LNHDA, CDR2 SQIVND (reference sequence). DNA for the CDR3: TGTGCCAGTAGTGGTAACAGGGACGGTACTGAAGCTTTCTTT. It encodes CASSGNRDGTEAFF.

The chain uses TRBV29-1 and TRBJ1-2, with 10 positions matching TRBD1. CDR3 size: 12 residues. CDR1 is SQVTM and CDR2 is ANQGSEA in the germline V gene. Unmatched junction bases numbered 5, after V lost 6 bases and J lost 7 bases. This CDR3 reads CSVGDRGPGYTF. Written as DNA, the CDR3 is TGCAGCGTAGGAGACAGGGGGCCTGGCTACACCTTC.

This chain links TRBV11-2 with TRBJ2-1, with a possible D match to TRBD1 (6 bases). The CDR3 is 14 residues long. Per the germline V gene, CDR1 is SGHAT and CDR2 is FQNNGV. Trimming left V 4 bases short and J 7 bases short, with 14 bases between. The CDR3 nucleotides read TGTGCCAGCAGCTCCCCGTTCCAGGGGAATGAGCAGTTCTTC. Translated: CASSSPFQGNEQFF.

The rearrangement uses TRBV11-3 and TRBJ1-1; 7 bases are a match to TRBD1. V shed 2 bases and J 2 bases; nucleotides not matched to a gene: 5. Germline values: CDR1 SGHNT, CDR2 YENEEA. The CDR3 has 15 amino acids. The CDR3 nucleotides read TGTGCCAGCAGCTTAAGACAGGGAAAAAACACTGAAGCTTTCTTT. Protein product: CASSLRQGKNTEAFF.

V and J are TRBV6-5 and TRBJ2-2; 8 bases fit TRBD2. Germline CDR1 and CDR2: MNHEY and SVGAGI. The CDR3 has 14 amino acids. Germline trimming cut 4 bases from V and 5 bases from J; bases unmatched to any gene: 3. The CDR3 nucleotides read TGTGCCAGCAGTTTACTAGCGGCGACCGGGGAGCTGTTTTTT. It yields the protein CASSLLAATGELFF.

V and J are TRBV5-6 and TRBJ2-1, with 7 bases matching TRBD2. The CDR3 is 15 residues long. After removal of 6 bases from V and 0 bases from J, the junction contained 6 bases not matched to a gene. Germline V gene sequence: CDR1 SGHDT, CDR2 YYEEEE. For the CDR3, the DNA is TGTGCCAGCACCCGGGGGGATAGCTCCTACAATGAGCAGTTCTTC. Translated: CASTRGDSSYNEQFF. Complete variable domain (other parts from reference TRBV5-6 and TRBJ2-1): DAGVTQSPTHLIKTRGQQVTLRCSPKSGHDTVSWYQQALGQGPQFIFQYYEEEERQRGNFPDRFSGHQFPNYSSELNVNALLLGDSALYLCASTRGDSSYNEQFFGPGTRLTVL.

The CDR3 DNA reads TGTGCCACCAGCTCTCGGACAGGCGGTAGCAATCAGCCCCAGCATTTT. This encodes CATSSRTGGSNQPQHF. The chain carries TRBV15 and TRBJ1-5, with 7 bases identical to TRBD1. Germline CDR1 LNHNV, CDR2 YYDKDF (reference sequence). The CDR3 covers 16 residues. The trim removed 5 bases at V and 0 bases at J, leaving 7 bases unmatched.

In its sample, this clone was seen once. The chain uses TRBV4-1 and TRBJ2-1; D is possibly TRBD2 (5 bases). Trimming removed 0 bases from V and 9 bases from J, with 12 bases in between. This CDR3 spans 14 amino acids. The germline gives CDR1 MGHRA, CDR2 YSYEKL. CDR3 protein: CASSQDLSGGEQFF. The CDR3 DNA sequence: TGCGCCAGCAGCCAAGATTTAAGCGGCGGTGAGCAGTTCTTC.

V usage is TRBV28 and J usage is TRBJ1-3; D is undetermined. The germline CDR1 and CDR2 sequences are MDHEN and SYDVKM. V was shortened by 4 bases and J by 0 bases, with 10 bases between the two germline ends. The length of the CDR3 is 15 residues. The CDR3 nucleotides read TGTGCCAGCAGTTGGGAGAAACTCTCTGGAAACACCATATATTTT. Translated, it gives CASSWEKLSGNTIYF.

The chain couples TRBV5-1 to TRBJ2-2; 12 nucleotides line up with TRBD2. This CDR3 has 15 residues. From germline, CDR1 is SGHRS and CDR2 YFSETQ. The ends lost 7 bases at V and 7 bases at J; junction bases unmatched: 8. CDR3 in amino acids: CASGNLAGGDGELFF. The CDR3 DNA is TGCGCCAGCGGAAACCTAGCGGGAGGGGACGGGGAGCTGTTTTTT.

The J gene is TRBJ1-3, the V gene TRBV3-1 (or the pseudogene TRBV3-2); D call uncertain. This CDR3 is 11 amino acids long. Looked up from germline, CDR1 is LGHDT and CDR2 is YNNKEL (reference sequence). Trimming took 4 bases from V and 9 from J, leaving 7 bases between them. The CDR3 DNA follows: TGTGCCAGCAGCCCCGGCGGCACCATATATTTT. Translation gives CASSPGGTIYF.

This clone has just a few counts. The genes are TRBV18 and TRBJ2-3, with D tentatively TRBD2 (5 bases). This CDR3 is built from 14 residues. Germline CDR1 KGHSH, CDR2 LQKENI. Trimming removed 3 bases at V and 1 base at J, with 8 bases between. The CDR3 nucleotides read TGTGCCAGCTCACCCCGGACTCGCACAGATACGCAGTATTTT. It specifies CASSPRTRTDTQYF.

The rearrangement uses TRBV16 and TRBJ2-1, with 8 bases identical to TRBD1. With 0 bases clipped from V and 7 bases from J, the junction kept 2 bases outside the gene matches. The CDR3 has 14 amino acids. In germline, CDR1 is KGHSY, CDR2 FQNENV. For the CDR3, the DNA is TGTGCCAGCAGCCAATCGCGACAGGGGAATGAGCAGTTCTTC. Protein: CASSQSRQGNEQFF.

The chain has TRBV4-1 and TRBJ2-2; 9 bases match TRBD2. Germline values: CDR1 MGHRA, CDR2 YSYEKL. V lost 5 bases to trimming and J lost 5 bases; unmatched junction nucleotides: 9. CDR3 length: 16 amino acids. CDR3 in amino acids: CASSGGVAGETGELFF. CDR3 bases: TGCGCCAGCAGCGGCGGGGTAGCGGGAGAAACCGGGGAGCTGTTTTTT.

The J gene is TRBJ1-2, the V gene TRBV27, with 10 bases lining up with TRBD1. The junction had 5 bases not matched to a gene; V was cut back by 6 bases and J by 4 bases. Germline CDR1 is MNHEY and CDR2 is SMNVEV (reference sequence). CDR3 size: 14 residues. DNA of the CDR3: TGTGCCAGCAGGACAGGACAGGGGGGCTATGGCTACACCTTC. Encoded protein: CASRTGQGGYGYTF.

The V and J genes are TRBV25-1 and TRBJ2-1; 8 positions agree with TRBD2. This CDR3 comprises 17 residues. Trimming cost V 2 bases and J 10 bases; bases outside gene matches: 16. Germline V gene data show CDR1 as MGHDK and CDR2 as SYGVNS. The DNA for the CDR3 is TGTGCCAGCAGTGAAGTCTGGGCGGGAGGCCGTTCAATAGAGCAGTTCTTC. This encodes CASSEVWAGGRSIEQFF.

The V and J genes are TRBV28 and TRBJ2-7; 14 positions match TRBD2. Germline values: CDR1 MDHEN, CDR2 SYDVKM. The CDR3 length is 14 residues. After removal of 3 bases from V and 13 bases from J, the junction contained 8 bases not matched to a gene. The CDR3 coding sequence is TGTGCCAGCAGTTTGAGGGGACTAGCGGGAGTACGATACTTC. This gives the protein CASSLRGLAGVRYF. Combining the CDR3 with reference TRBV28 and TRBJ2-7 gives the whole variable domain DVKVTQSSRYLVKRTGEKVFLECVQDMDHENMFWYRQDPGLGLRLIYFSYDVKMKEKGDIPEGYSVSREKKERFSLILESASTNQTSMYLCASSLRGLAGVRYFGPGTRLTVT.

V and J are TRBV2 and TRBJ2-7; TRBD2 might be the D (5 bases). V was cut by 6 bases and J by 1 base, with 13 bases left in between. Germline V gives CDR1 SNHLY, CDR2 FYNNEI. The CDR3 totals 14 residues. The CDR3 region has the DNA TGTGCCAGCAGATTCGTAGGACTTTCCTACGAGCAGTACTTC. It codes for CASRFVGLSYEQYF.

The V gene is TRBV25-1, the J gene TRBJ2-1; 7 bases map to TRBD1. The CDR3 contains 12 residues. The germline V gene has CDR1 MGHDK and CDR2 SYGVNS. The V gene end was trimmed by 8 bases and the J gene end by 7 bases; junction bases not matched to a gene: 5. CDR3 protein: CASWGQPNEQFF. The CDR3 DNA reads TGTGCCAGCTGGGGACAGCCAAATGAGCAGTTCTTC.

The CDR3 DNA reads TGTGCCAGCAGCGTAGTAGCTGGCCCCCACACCGGGGAGCTGTTTTTT. Residues: CASSVVAGPHTGELFF. V gene TRBV9 combines with J gene TRBJ2-2; no reliable D call. Germline assignment: CDR1 SGDLS and CDR2 YYNGEE. The V end lost 0 bases, the J end lost 3 bases, and 12 bases lay between the germline ends. CDR3 length equals 16 residues. Combining the CDR3 with reference TRBV9 and TRBJ2-2 gives the whole variable domain DSGVTQTPKHLITATGQRVTLRCSPRSGDLSVYWYQQSLDQGLQFLIQYYNGEERAKGNILERFSAQQFPDLHSELNLSSLELGDSALYFCASSVVAGPHTGELFFGEGSRLTVL.